The next 28 T cell receptor beta chains were all read from a single sample in a study of response to subunit inactivated influenza vaccine. TCRdb processed the RT-PCR reads anew with MiXCR; each CDR3 protein has one entry. The sample holds 710,000 or so distinct CDR3 sequences, around 14% seen once. The sequences come from PBMCs from blood, collected roughly 12 days after vaccination. These receptor sequences come from a man aged 45-65 years who received an inactivated influenza vaccine.

This clonotype occurred a few times. The genes are TRBV9 and TRBJ2-1; D possibly uses TRBD1 or TRBD2 (5 bases each). There are 16 residues in the CDR3. The V and J ends lost 0 bases and 2 bases respectively, with 12 bases between them. Germline V gene data show CDR1 as SGDLS and CDR2 as YYNGEE. Here the CDR3 reads CASSVGRGVTYNEQFF. Written as DNA, the CDR3 is TGTGCCAGCAGCGTAGGCCGGGGCGTCACCTACAATGAGCAGTTCTTC. Looking up the rest from reference TRBV9 and TRBJ2-1 gives the full variable domain: DSGVTQTPKHLITATGQRVTLRCSPRSGDLSVYWYQQSLDQGLQFLIQYYNGEERAKGNILERFSAQQFPDLHSELNLSSLELGDSALYFCASSVGRGVTYNEQFFGPGTRLTVL.

This clonotype was found once. V usage is TRBV18 and J usage is TRBJ2-7; D remains ambiguous. Germline assignment: CDR1 KGHSH and CDR2 LQKENI. The CDR3 covers 14 residues. V shed 0 bases and J shed 2 bases, with 8 bases lying between them. In DNA, the CDR3 is TGTGCCAGCTCACCACCTGGGAACCCCTACGAGCAGTACTTC. Its translation: CASSPPGNPYEQYF.

The J gene is TRBJ1-2, the V gene TRBV20-1; perhaps TRBD1 as D (6 bases). This CDR3 has 12 amino acids. CDR1 is DFQATT, CDR2 SNEGSKA, per germline (reference sequence). Trimming cost V 3 bases and J 2 bases, with 7 bases left between them. The CDR3: CSARTGNYGYTF. Written as DNA, the CDR3 is TGCAGTGCTAGGACAGGCAACTATGGCTACACCTTC.

The rearrangement links TRBV5-1 to TRBJ2-7, with 8 bases lining up with TRBD2. CDR3 length: 15 amino acids. V trimming: 1 base; J trimming: 5 bases; junction bases outside the gene matches: 8. Germline CDR1 reads SGHRS; CDR2 reads YFSETQ. The CDR3 region has the DNA TGCGCCAGCAGCTTGAGGACTAGCAGGGGTGACGAGCAGTACTTC. Protein sequence: CASSLRTSRGDEQYF.

This clonotype was counted many times. The chain joins TRBV12-3 or TRBV12-4 to TRBJ1-5; 7 bases line up with TRBD1. Losses at the gene ends were 4 bases for V and 1 base for J; bases not matched to a gene: 4. This CDR3 comprises 15 residues. The CDR3 coding sequence is TGTGCCAGCAGTTCGACAGGGCTGAGCAATCAGCCCCAGCATTTT. Residues: CASSSTGLSNQPQHF.

Only a few counts were recorded for this clonotype. The V gene is TRBV29-1, the J gene TRBJ2-6; 11 positions match TRBD1. CDR3 length equals 18 residues. J lost 0 bases, V lost 4 bases, and 8 bases had no gene match. The germline V gene has CDR1 SQVTM and CDR2 ANQGSEA. CDR3 bases: TGCAGCGTTGCGGACAGGGGGCCTTCCCGCTCTGGGGCCAACGTCCTGACTTTC. Translation gives CSVADRGPSRSGANVLTF.

In its sample, this clonotype was seen a few times. The gene calls are TRBV10-2 and TRBJ1-6; D is perhaps TRBD1 (6 bases). This CDR3 is 15 amino acids long. Germline CDR1 WSHSY, CDR2 SAAADI. The germline V and J ends were trimmed by 6 bases and 5 bases, with 14 bases remaining between them. The CDR3 DNA follows: TGCGCCAGCAGGCACGGACAGATAGATAATTCACCCCTCCACTTT. Its protein is CASRHGQIDNSPLHF.

The CDR3 here is CASSQDRGNLANTEAFF. The CDR3 DNA sequence: TGCGCCAGCAGCCAAGATCGGGGCAATCTGGCAAACACTGAAGCTTTCTTT. The chain carries TRBV4-1 and TRBJ1-1; perhaps TRBD1 as D (5 bases). V lost 0 bases, J lost 2 bases, and 16 bases lay in between. This CDR3 is 17 amino acids long. Germline V gene data show CDR1 as MGHRA and CDR2 as YSYEKL.

This chain connects TRBV5-6 to TRBJ2-1; tentatively, D is TRBD1 (6 bases). The germline V gene encodes CDR1 SGHDT and CDR2 YYEEEE. The CDR3 is made up of 15 amino acids. Trimming cost V 2 bases and J 4 bases, with 13 bases left between them. The CDR3: CASSFLGAGYNEQFF. The CDR3 DNA reads TGTGCCAGCAGCTTCCTGGGGGCTGGATACAATGAGCAGTTCTTC.

This clonotype has more than one count but fewer than ten. The chain combines TRBV4-3 with TRBJ1-4; tentative D call: TRBD1 (5 bases). The CDR3 runs to 18 residues. Germline CDR1 and CDR2: LGHNA and YSLEER. V gave up 3 bases and J gave up 3 bases, with 20 bases separating them. The CDR3 protein is CASSHPIRVWGANEKLFF. The CDR3 DNA reads TGCGCCAGCAGCCACCCCATCAGGGTTTGGGGCGCTAATGAAAAACTGTTTTTT.

The chain links TRBV7-2 to TRBJ2-3; TRBD2 might be the D (6 bases). Deletions cut 5 bases from V and 3 bases from J, with 21 bases between. This CDR3 comprises 17 residues. Looked up from germline, CDR1 is SGHTA and CDR2 is FQGNSA. CDR3: CASSGLQLVRGTDTQYF. In DNA form, the CDR3 reads TGTGCCAGCAGCGGCCTCCAACTAGTTCGGGGGACAGATACGCAGTATTTT.

This clonotype came up a few times. V usage is TRBV10-3 and J usage is TRBJ2-7; D not resolved. This CDR3 is 15 amino acids long. V was shortened by 4 bases and J by 0 bases, with 13 bases between the two germline ends. The germline V gene encodes CDR1 ENHRY and CDR2 SYGVKD. CDR3 loop: CAISAQSLSSYEQYF. CDR3 DNA: TGTGCCATCAGTGCGCAGAGCCTTAGCTCCTACGAGCAGTACTTC.

This clonotype was detected only a few times. V gene TRBV4-3 combines with J gene TRBJ2-3; 14 positions match TRBD2. The trim removed 0 bases at V and 3 bases at J, leaving 5 bases unmatched. Germline V lookup: CDR1 LGHNA, CDR2 YSLEER. The CDR3 contains 18 residues. The CDR3 DNA sequence: TGCGCCAGCAGCCAAGAGACTAGCGGGGGGGCCATAACAGATACGCAGTATTTT. Amino acids: CASSQETSGGAITDTQYF.

V usage is TRBV20-1 and J usage is TRBJ2-1, with D uncertain. The ends were cut back, 3 bases at V and 3 bases at J, with 6 bases in the middle. Germline V CDR1 and CDR2: DFQATT, SNEGSKA (reference sequence). This CDR3 region has 12 residues. The CDR3 is CSASSVYNEQFF. CDR3 nucleotides: TGCAGTGCTAGTTCCGTCTACAATGAGCAGTTCTTC.

The chain employs TRBV7-9 and TRBJ1-2; D ambiguous. This CDR3 is built from 11 residues. V was clipped by 5 bases and J by 12 bases, with 13 bases between them. CDR1 is SEHNR and CDR2 is FQNEAQ in the germline V gene (reference sequence). CDR3 DNA: TGTGCCAGCAGCCCACAAGATGGAGACACCTTC. Its translation: CASSPQDGDTF.

In this sample, this clonotype turned up a few times. The chain uses TRBV28 and TRBJ2-1; perhaps TRBD2 as D (5 bases). In germline, CDR1 is MDHEN, CDR2 SYDVKM. CDR3 length equals 15 residues. V lost 4 bases and J lost 4, with 14 bases in between. CDR3 DNA: TGTGCCAGCAGTTCCGGGAAACCTACATACAATGAGCAGTTCTTC. Its translation is CASSSGKPTYNEQFF.

This clonotype was detected a few times. The CDR3 region has the DNA TGTGCCAGCAGCCAACGCGACGGGGAGACCCAGTACTTC. Amino acids: CASSQRDGETQYF. V is TRBV4-2 and J is TRBJ2-5; D unclear. V was shortened by 2 bases and J by 5 bases, with 9 bases between the two germline ends. Germline V gene data show CDR1 as LGHNA and CDR2 as YNFKEQ. The CDR3 runs 13 residues.

The chain couples TRBV12-3 or TRBV12-4 to TRBJ1-6; D is uncertain. This CDR3 is built from 16 residues. The V end was cut by 3 bases, the J end by 1 base, with 10 bases between. The CDR3 here is CASSFEGWSYNSPLHF. In DNA, the CDR3 is TGTGCCAGCAGTTTCGAGGGATGGTCCTATAATTCACCCCTCCACTTT.

This clonotype has a handful of counts. CDR3 DNA: TGTGCCAGCAGCCCGAACAGGGGGCCTGGAAACACCATATATTTT. Amino acids: CASSPNRGPGNTIYF. The chain carries TRBV12-3 or TRBV12-4 and TRBJ1-3, with 9 nucleotides matching TRBD1. The CDR3 is made up of 15 amino acids. With V trimmed by 6 bases and J by 2 bases, 5 bases remained unmatched.

There are a few counts of this clonotype. This chain uses TRBV15 with TRBJ2-4, with D perhaps given as TRBD1 or TRBD2 (5 bases each). The CDR3 spans 14 residues. V lost 0 bases to trimming and J lost 7 bases, with 10 bases between them. CDR1 and CDR2 from the germline V gene are LNHNV and YYDKDF (reference sequence). Written as DNA, the CDR3 is TGTGCCACCAGCAGAGATCGGGACGAGAACATTCAGTACTTC. Protein sequence: CATSRDRDENIQYF.

This clonotype was observed a handful of times. The chain joins TRBV3-1 to TRBJ2-6, with D unclear. Between the trimmed V and J ends, which lost 2 bases and 4 bases, there was a span of 3 bases. Germline lookup yields CDR1 LGHDT and CDR2 YNNKEL (reference sequence). The CDR3 contains 13 residues. The CDR3 nucleotides read TGTGCCAGCAGCCAACTCGGGGCCAACGTCCTGACTTTC. Translating it yields CASSQLGANVLTF.

The rearrangement joins TRBV11-2 to TRBJ2-1, with TRBD2 identical over 16 bases. Germline CDR1 reads SGHAT; CDR2 reads FQNNGV. The V and J ends lost 5 bases and 10 bases, in that order; junction bases with no gene match: 17. CDR3 length equals 19 residues. This CDR3 is CASSPPGLAGGPYRAEQFF. CDR3 in DNA: TGTGCCAGCAGCCCACCGGGACTAGCGGGGGGGCCTTATAGGGCGGAGCAGTTCTTC.

The CDR3 here is CASSEIGDGVYEQYF. In nucleotides, the CDR3 is TGTGCCAGCAGTGAAATAGGCGACGGAGTTTACGAGCAGTACTTC. This sequence joins TRBV6-1 and TRBJ2-7; no definite D call. Trimming took off 2 bases at V and 4 bases at J, with 15 bases between the two ends. This CDR3 comprises 15 residues. Germline V lookup: CDR1 MNHNS, CDR2 SASEGT.

This clonotype showed up just a few times. The chain joins TRBV3-1 to TRBJ2-1; D is undetermined. Trimming removed 1 base from V and 0 bases from J, with 10 bases in between. Germline V gene sequence: CDR1 LGHDT, CDR2 YNNKEL (reference sequence). The CDR3 length is 16 residues. CDR3 DNA: TGTGCCAGCAGCCAAGCGAGACTTCGCTCCTACAATGAGCAGTTCTTC. Its translation: CASSQARLRSYNEQFF.

This chain links TRBV12-3 or TRBV12-4 with TRBJ2-7; 9 bases are a match to TRBD1. With V trimmed by 3 bases and J by 0 bases, 3 bases remained unmatched. There are 15 residues in the CDR3. The CDR3 DNA is TGTGCCAGCAGTTTGTGGACAGGGGACTCCTACGAGCAGTACTTC. Its protein product is CASSLWTGDSYEQYF.

The rearrangement joins TRBV20-1 to TRBJ2-5; D not certain. Between the trimmed V and J ends, which lost 1 base and 2 bases, there was a span of 17 bases. CDR3 length: 16 amino acids. CDR1 is DFQATT and CDR2 is SNEGSKA in the germline V gene (reference sequence). DNA for the CDR3: TGCAGTGCTAGAGGGGGTAAGGCGGAGAGTCAAGAGACCCAGTACTTC. Its protein is CSARGGKAESQETQYF.

This clonotype was seen only a few times. The V gene is TRBV6-5, the J gene TRBJ2-3; TRBD1 is a possible D gene (5 bases). Germline CDR1 MNHEY, CDR2 SVGAGI. The CDR3 sequence is 14 residues long. V was trimmed by 2 bases and J by 5 bases, leaving 11 bases between them. CDR3 sequence (DNA): TGTGCCAGCAGTTACGGGCAGGGCCTAGATACGCAGTATTTT. The encoded protein is CASSYGQGLDTQYF.

The chain employs TRBV20-1 and TRBJ2-1, with unresolved D. The ends were cut back, 3 bases at V and 6 bases at J, with 15 bases in the middle. CDR3 size: 14 residues. The germline V gene has CDR1 DFQATT and CDR2 SNEGSKA (reference sequence). Here the CDR3 reads CSARLSAGPNEQFF. As DNA, the CDR3 is TGCAGTGCTAGGCTGTCGGCCGGACCCAATGAGCAGTTCTTC.